A selection of T cell receptor beta chains follows, all from one sample in a study of blood T cells in healthy people across ages. TCRdb reanalysed the 5' RACE reads using MiXCR and keeps one entry per CDR3 protein. The top ten hold just under 9.5% of the sample, which has roughly 800,000 distinct CDR3 sequences, approximately 25% seen once. These data also featured in a second study, about T cells of mothers and their children.

Sequencing used blood. All receptors derive from a boy aged 5-17 years in good health. Each CDR3 is given with its conserved first and last residue. Each record gives: J gene, D gene, clone size, CDR3 length, V gene, CDR3 protein, CDR3 DNA. A D gene is named only where the DNA matches it firmly. Some rows mark clone size as missing; the rest say once, few, many or name a class of expanded clone.

TRBJ2-7,-,-,14,TRBV3-1,CASSPGEAPYEQYF,TGTGCCAGCAGCCCCGGGGAGGCCCCCTACGAGCAGTACTTC
TRBJ1-5,-,few,13,TRBV6-5,CASRTDSSQPQHF,TGTGCCAGCAGAACGGACAGTAGCCAGCCCCAGCATTTT
TRBJ1-4,-,-,18,TRBV12-3/TRBV12-4,CASSFSTGPAATNEKLFF,TGTGCCAGCAGTTTCTCTACCGGCCCTGCTGCAACTAATGAAAAACTGTTTTTT
TRBJ2-5,-,few,12,TRBV29-1,CSVDKGLETQYF,TGCAGCGTTGATAAGGGACTGGAGACCCAGTACTTC
TRBJ2-1,-,-,15,TRBV20-1,CSARGAQGTNNEQFF,TGCAGTGCTAGAGGAGCGCAGGGGACTAACAATGAGCAGTTCTTC
TRBJ1-2,-,-,11,TRBV29-1,CSVQVVYGYTF,TGCAGCGTGCAGGTTGTCTATGGCTACACCTTC
TRBJ2-6,-,-,15,TRBV7-9,CASSLEAGVANVLTF,TGTGCCAGCAGCTTAGAGGCAGGTGTGGCCAACGTCCTGACTTTC
TRBJ2-5,-,-,14,TRBV3-1,CASSQSTSGETQYF,TGTGCCAGCAGCCAATCAACTTCGGGAGAGACCCAGTACTTC
TRBJ1-4,TRBD1,-,14,TRBV6-5,CASSNDRVHEKLFF,TGTGCCAGCAGTAATGACAGGGTTCATGAAAAACTGTTTTTT
TRBJ1-4,TRBD1,-,17,TRBV7-9,CASSQGGLTYAGIQLFF,TGTGCCAGCAGCCAGGGGGGGCTGACTTACGCTGGAATTCAACTGTTTTTT
TRBJ1-2,-,few,12,TRBV20-1,CSARTNNYGYTF,TGCAGTGCTCGGACGAATAACTATGGCTACACCTTC
TRBJ2-7,-,few,14,TRBV12-3/TRBV12-4,CASSSGYGTYEQYF,TGTGCCAGCAGTTCAGGGTACGGTACCTACGAGCAGTACTTC
TRBJ1-5,TRBD1,few,19,TRBV11-2,CASSSQTGTGGFSNQPQHF,TGTGCCAGCAGCTCACAAACCGGGACAGGGGGCTTTAGCAATCAGCCCCAGCATTTT
TRBJ2-3,-,few,15,TRBV29-1,CSVEDHGSGGDTQYF,TGCAGCGTTGAAGATCACGGGAGTGGTGGAGATACGCAGTATTTT
TRBJ2-7,TRBD2,-,13,TRBV29-1,CSVGLAGRREQYF,TGCAGCGTTGGACTAGCGGGACGGCGCGAGCAGTACTTC
TRBJ2-7,-,-,15,TRBV5-1,CASSLGQTVDYEQYF,TGCGCCAGCAGCTTAGGGCAGACCGTAGACTACGAGCAGTACTTC
TRBJ2-7,TRBD2,-,14,TRBV25-1,CASSERGRPYEQYF,TGTGCCAGCAGTGAACGCGGGAGACCGTACGAGCAGTACTTC